The source of this T cell receptor beta chain is a study of blood T cell repertoires in COVID-19. For the study at large: The analysed material was cDNA or gDNA that came from T cells, B-cell-depleted T cells, or PBMCs.

As originally analysed: Counts of nucleated cells, estimated from reference gene primer amplification, were obtained. The method was immunoSEQ multiplex PCR; TCRdb's version includes in-frame clones alone and lacks a portion of them. That table gives V, J and clone size, and the DNA gave D and trimming. The data show about 240,000 clones, roughly 85% seen once. CDR1 and CDR2 (germline): MDHEN, SYDVKM. The CDR3 runs 13 residues. Trimming cost V 7 bases and J 8 bases, with 15 bases left between them. This clone has only one observation. The source material was peripheral blood. This receptor was taken from a woman younger than 30 with acute or convalescent COVID-19. J is TRBJ2-1 and V is TRBV28; no reliable D call. CDR3 protein: CASTRFLSYEQFF. The CDR3 DNA sequence: TGTGCCAGCACCCGGTTTCTGAGTTATGAGCAGTTCTTC.